The 18 T cell receptor beta chains presented below share a single source sample, sequenced in a study of T cell responses to AZD1222 COVID-19 vaccine. Some clones are missing from TCRdb's copy, which holds only in-frame ones; the method was immunoSEQ multiplex PCR. The table has some 170,000 clones, about 89% seen once. The material was peripheral blood, obtained 28 days after the second AZD1222 dose. The receptors come from an adult who received the AZD1222 COVID-19 vaccine.

The genes are TRBV6-2 or TRBV6-3 and TRBJ2-2; possible D gene TRBD2, 6 bases. Between the trimmed V and J ends, which lost 4 bases and 7 bases, there was a span of 13 bases. Germline assignment: CDR1 MNHEY and CDR2 SVGEGT. This CDR3 region has 14 residues. CDR3 loop: CASSSAWGVGELFF. For the CDR3, the DNA is TGTGCCAGCAGTTCTGCTTGGGGGGTCGGGGAGCTGTTTTTT.

This clone was seen a few times. The J gene is TRBJ1-2, the V gene TRBV6-6; D is unclear. CDR3 length: 14 residues. V shed 7 bases and J shed 5 bases, with 17 bases lying between them. Germline V CDR1 and CDR2: MNHNY, SVGAGI (reference sequence). In nucleotides, the CDR3 is TGTGCCAGCACCACCCTGGTAGGGCTTTATGGCTACACCTTC. Residues: CASTTLVGLYGYTF.

This sequence joins TRBV7-9 and TRBJ1-6; D is unclear. The CDR3 loop spans 14 amino acids. Trimming cost V 6 bases and J 0 bases, with 6 bases left between them. CDR1 and CDR2 from the germline V gene are SEHNR and FQNEAQ (reference sequence). CDR3 residues: CASRLSSYNSPLHF. In nucleotides, the CDR3 is TGTGCCAGCAGACTGAGCTCCTATAATTCACCCCTCCACTTT.

The rearrangement uses TRBV27 and TRBJ2-7, with 9 positions matching TRBD2. The CDR3 is 15 amino acids. Germline assignment: CDR1 MNHEY and CDR2 SMNVEV (reference sequence). Unmatched junction bases numbered 6, after V lost 6 bases and J lost 0 bases. As DNA, the CDR3 is TGTGCCAGCAGAAGTAGCGGGAGCGGCTCCTACGAGCAGTACTTC. It encodes CASRSSGSGSYEQYF.

The rearrangement links TRBV29-1 to TRBJ2-7; D tentatively fits TRBD1 or TRBD2 (5 bases each). The CDR3 consists of 13 residues. Germline V CDR1 and CDR2: SQVTM, ANQGSEA. Trimming shortened V by 6 bases and J by 5 bases, and 17 bases separated the two germline ends. CDR3 DNA: TGCAGCGTCCGGGACCTCACTGGCCACGAGCAGTACTTC. This codes for CSVRDLTGHEQYF.

The chain combines TRBV30 with TRBJ1-5; TRBD1 matches 9 bases. V lost 3 bases and J lost 4; bases outside the gene matches: 1. Germline loops: CDR1 GTSNPN, CDR2 SVGIG (reference sequence). The CDR3 loop spans 13 amino acids. CDR3 sequence: CAWSGTGNQPQHF. The CDR3 coding sequence is TGTGCCTGGAGCGGGACAGGGAATCAGCCCCAGCATTTT.

This sequence joins TRBV2 and TRBJ2-5, with no clear D. V was cut by 10 bases and J by 5 bases, with 11 bases left in between. This CDR3 has 11 residues. Germline CDR1 reads SNHLY; CDR2 reads FYNNEI. Here the CDR3 DNA reads TGTGCCACCGGACGAATTGAGACCCAGTACTTC. This translates into CATGRIETQYF.

V and J are TRBV19 and TRBJ1-4; 8 nucleotides agree with TRBD1. V was pared by 2 bases and J by 2 bases, with 10 bases of the junction left unmatched. In germline, CDR1 is LNHDA, CDR2 SQIVND (reference sequence). The CDR3 runs to 18 residues. The CDR3 DNA reads as TGTGCCAGTAGTATACCAAGGACAGGGAGGACTACTAATGAAAAACTGTTTTTT. This codes for CASSIPRTGRTTNEKLFF. The full variable domain, its missing parts supplied by reference TRBV19 and TRBJ1-4, is DGGITQSPKYLFRKEGQNVTLSCEQNLNHDAMYWYRQDPGQGLRLIYYSQIVNDFQKGDIAEGYSVSREKKESFPLTVTSAQKNPTAFYLCASSIPRTGRTTNEKLFFGSGTQLSVL.

Written as DNA, the CDR3 is TGTGCCAGCAGTTACCCTCCGACAGGCCCGAAAAGCTCCTACGAGCAGTACTTC. Amino acids: CASSYPPTGPKSSYEQYF. The V call is TRBV6-2 or TRBV6-3, the J call TRBJ2-7, with D perhaps matching TRBD1 (6 bases). CDR1 MNHEY and CDR2 SVGEGT come from the germline V gene. V lost 2 bases and J 0 bases, leaving 20 bases between the germline ends. This CDR3 is built from 18 residues.

The chain joins TRBV4-1 to TRBJ2-2; D not resolved. Trimming pared 0 bases from V and 7 bases from J, leaving 15 bases between. Germline V CDR1 and CDR2: MGHRA, YSYEKL. This CDR3 is built from 16 residues. The CDR3 region has the DNA TGCGCCAGCAGCCAAGATCGTATGGCCGGGCGCGGGGAGCTGTTTTTT. It yields the protein CASSQDRMAGRGELFF.

The rearrangement uses TRBV6-5 and TRBJ1-1; perhaps TRBD1 as D (6 bases). V was trimmed by 0 bases and J by 5 bases, leaving 13 bases between them. CDR1 is MNHEY, CDR2 SVGAGI, per germline. This CDR3 contains 15 residues. The CDR3 DNA follows: TGTGCCAGCAGTTACTCGCTCGGGGGGCGGACTGAAGCTTTCTTT. It codes for CASSYSLGGRTEAFF.

The chain has TRBV2 and TRBJ1-5; D gene unclear. The CDR3 totals 14 residues. V gave up 6 bases and J gave up 5 bases, with 14 bases separating them. CDR1 and CDR2 from the germline V gene are SNHLY and FYNNEI. CDR3 region: CASSGLARDQPQHF. DNA of the CDR3: TGTGCCAGCAGCGGTTTGGCGCGAGATCAGCCCCAGCATTTT.

In this sample, this clone turned up once. V and J are TRBV15 and TRBJ1-1, with D hard to call. Germline CDR1 and CDR2: LNHNV and YYDKDF (reference sequence). The CDR3 covers 14 residues. The V and J ends lost 1 base and 4 bases respectively, with 10 bases between them. CDR3 protein: CATSRGKTFTEAFF. For the CDR3, the DNA is TGTGCCACCAGCAGAGGAAAAACATTCACTGAAGCTTTCTTT.

For the CDR3, the DNA is TGTGCCAGCAGCTCCGGGACCTCTAATGAAAAACTGTTTTTT. Its translation: CASSSGTSNEKLFF. The chain is built from TRBV6-2 or TRBV6-3 and TRBJ1-4; TRBD1 might be the D (5 bases). The CDR3 spans 14 residues. The V gene lost 6 bases and the J gene lost 3 bases, with 11 bases spanning the gap. Germline V CDR1 and CDR2: MNHEY, SVGEGT.

V and J are TRBV15 and TRBJ1-1; D is unclear. V lost 0 bases and J 4 bases, leaving 9 bases between the germline ends. Looked up from germline, CDR1 is LNHNV and CDR2 is YYDKDF (reference sequence). CDR3 length equals 14 residues. The DNA for the CDR3 is TGTGCCACCAGCAGAGATGACTGGGGCACTGAAGCTTTCTTT. It specifies CATSRDDWGTEAFF.

The chain couples TRBV7-9 to TRBJ2-7, with 7 bases lining up with TRBD1. CDR1 is SEHNR and CDR2 is FQNEAQ in the germline V gene (reference sequence). V dropped 4 bases and J dropped 0; count of bases not matched to a gene: 6. The CDR3 spans 15 residues. The CDR3 region has the DNA TGTGCCAGCAGCTGGATCGGGACAGCCTCCTACGAGCAGTACTTC. Protein sequence: CASSWIGTASYEQYF.

The V call is TRBV9, the J call TRBJ2-2, with a tentative D call TRBD1 (6 bases). The V gene lost 4 bases and the J gene lost 0 bases, with 19 bases spanning the gap. Germline V CDR1 and CDR2: SGDLS, YYNGEE. This CDR3 is 18 amino acids long. Written as DNA, the CDR3 is TGTGCCAGCAGCTCACATGGGGGCCTGGGGACGAACACCGGGGAGCTGTTTTTT. Its translation is CASSSHGGLGTNTGELFF.

The chain has TRBV5-4 and TRBJ1-1, with TRBD1 as a possible D gene (5 bases). V was clipped by 5 bases and J by 5 bases, with 10 bases between them. The germline V gene encodes CDR1 SGHNT and CDR2 YYREEE (reference sequence). This CDR3 spans 12 amino acids. The CDR3 DNA follows: TGTGCCAGCAGGGGGGGAGGGACTGAAGCTTTCTTT. This translates into CASRGGGTEAFF.